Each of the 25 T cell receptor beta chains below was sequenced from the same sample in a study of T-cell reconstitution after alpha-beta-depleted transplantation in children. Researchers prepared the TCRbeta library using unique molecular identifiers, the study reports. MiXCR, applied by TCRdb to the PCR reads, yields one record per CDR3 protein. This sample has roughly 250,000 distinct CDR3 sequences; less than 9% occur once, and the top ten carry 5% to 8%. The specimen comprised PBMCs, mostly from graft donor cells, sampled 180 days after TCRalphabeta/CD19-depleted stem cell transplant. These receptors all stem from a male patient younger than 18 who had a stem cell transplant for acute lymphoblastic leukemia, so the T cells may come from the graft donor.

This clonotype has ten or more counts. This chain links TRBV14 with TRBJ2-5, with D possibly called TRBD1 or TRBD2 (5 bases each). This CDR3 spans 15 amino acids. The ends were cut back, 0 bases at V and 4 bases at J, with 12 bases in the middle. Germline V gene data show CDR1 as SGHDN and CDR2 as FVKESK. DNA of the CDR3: TGTGCCAGCAGCCAAGATTTCCAGGGACCAGAGACCCAGTACTTC. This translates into CASSQDFQGPETQYF.

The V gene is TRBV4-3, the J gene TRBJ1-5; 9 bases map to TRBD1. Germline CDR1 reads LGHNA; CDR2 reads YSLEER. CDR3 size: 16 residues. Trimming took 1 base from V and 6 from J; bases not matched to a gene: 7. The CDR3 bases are TGCGCCAGCAGCCAAGCCCCGGGACAGGGAGTTCAGCCCCAGCATTTT. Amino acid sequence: CASSQAPGQGVQPQHF.

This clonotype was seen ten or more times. The CDR3 DNA reads TGTGCCAGCAGCTTAGAGCTGTCCCTAAAAGAGACCCAGTACTTC. Its protein is CASSLELSLKETQYF. V and J are TRBV7-2 and TRBJ2-5; D is undetermined. This CDR3 has 15 amino acids. Germline V CDR1 and CDR2: SGHTA, FQGNSA. Trimming shortened V by 1 base and J by 3 bases, and 12 bases separated the two germline ends.

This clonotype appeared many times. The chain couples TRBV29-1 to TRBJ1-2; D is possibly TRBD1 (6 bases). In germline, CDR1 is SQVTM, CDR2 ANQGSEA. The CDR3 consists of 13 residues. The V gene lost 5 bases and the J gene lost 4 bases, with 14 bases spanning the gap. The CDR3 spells CSVSQGPRYGYTF. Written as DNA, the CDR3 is TGCAGCGTTTCCCAGGGGCCCCGCTATGGCTACACCTTC.

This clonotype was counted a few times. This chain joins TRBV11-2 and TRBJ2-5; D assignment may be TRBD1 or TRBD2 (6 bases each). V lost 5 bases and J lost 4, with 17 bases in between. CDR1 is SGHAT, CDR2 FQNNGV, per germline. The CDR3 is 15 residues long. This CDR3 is CASSEPTGRGETQYF. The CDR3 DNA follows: TGTGCCAGCAGCGAACCCACAGGGCGGGGAGAGACCCAGTACTTC.

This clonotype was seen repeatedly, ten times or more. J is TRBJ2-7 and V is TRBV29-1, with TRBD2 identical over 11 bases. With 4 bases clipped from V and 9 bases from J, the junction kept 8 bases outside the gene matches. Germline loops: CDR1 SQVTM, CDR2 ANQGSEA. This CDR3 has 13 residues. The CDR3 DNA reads TGCAGCGTTGGGACTAGCGGGCCCCTGGGGCAGTACTTC. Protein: CSVGTSGPLGQYF.

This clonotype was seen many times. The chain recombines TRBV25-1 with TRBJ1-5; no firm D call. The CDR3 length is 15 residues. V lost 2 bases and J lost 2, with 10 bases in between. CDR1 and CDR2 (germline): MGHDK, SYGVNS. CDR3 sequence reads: CASSERGKGNQPQHF. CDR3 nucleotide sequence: TGTGCCAGCAGTGAAAGAGGGAAGGGCAATCAGCCCCAGCATTTT.

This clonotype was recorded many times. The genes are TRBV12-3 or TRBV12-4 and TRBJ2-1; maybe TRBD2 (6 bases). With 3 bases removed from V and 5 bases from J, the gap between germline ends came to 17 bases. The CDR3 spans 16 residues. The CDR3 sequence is CASSFSPGLDHNEQFF. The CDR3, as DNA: TGTGCCAGCAGTTTTTCTCCGGGACTCGACCACAATGAGCAGTTCTTC.

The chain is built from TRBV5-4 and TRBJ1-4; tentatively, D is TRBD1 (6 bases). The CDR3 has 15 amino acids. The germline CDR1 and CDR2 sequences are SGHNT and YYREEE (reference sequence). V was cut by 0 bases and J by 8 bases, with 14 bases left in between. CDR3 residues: CASSLARGKDEKLFF. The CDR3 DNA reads TGTGCCAGCAGCTTGGCCAGGGGAAAAGACGAAAAACTGTTTTTT.

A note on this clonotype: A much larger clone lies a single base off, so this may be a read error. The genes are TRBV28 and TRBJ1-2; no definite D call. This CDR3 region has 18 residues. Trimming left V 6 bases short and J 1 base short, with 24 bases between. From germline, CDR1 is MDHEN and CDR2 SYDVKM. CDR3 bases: TGTGCCAGCAGGCGAAGTAGTTGGTTGGCAGCAATTAACTATGGCTACACCTTC. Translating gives CASRRSSWLAAINYGYTF.

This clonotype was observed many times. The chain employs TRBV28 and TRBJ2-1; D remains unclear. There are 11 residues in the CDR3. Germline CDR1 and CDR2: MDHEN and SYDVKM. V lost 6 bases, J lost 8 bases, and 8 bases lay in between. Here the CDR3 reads CASSLGYEQFF. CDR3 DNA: TGTGCCAGCAGCCTAGGGTATGAGCAGTTCTTC.

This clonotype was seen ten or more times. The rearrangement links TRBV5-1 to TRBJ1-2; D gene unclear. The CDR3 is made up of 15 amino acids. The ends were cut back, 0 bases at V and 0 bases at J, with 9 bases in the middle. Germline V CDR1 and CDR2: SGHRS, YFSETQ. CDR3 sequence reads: CASSLASTSNYGYTF. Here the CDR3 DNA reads TGCGCCAGCAGCTTGGCCAGTACATCTAACTATGGCTACACCTTC.

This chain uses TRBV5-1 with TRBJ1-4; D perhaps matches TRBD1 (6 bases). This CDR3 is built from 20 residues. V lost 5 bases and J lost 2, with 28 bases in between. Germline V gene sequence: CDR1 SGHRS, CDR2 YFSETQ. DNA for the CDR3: TGCGCCAGCAGTCCATTTGGCCCGGGGGCAGGAGCGGCGACTAATGAAAAACTGTTTTTT. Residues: CASSPFGPGAGAATNEKLFF. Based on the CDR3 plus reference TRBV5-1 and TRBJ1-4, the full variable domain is KAGVTQTPRYLIKTRGQQVTLSCSPISGHRSVSWYQQTPGQGLQFLFEYFSETQRNKGNFPGRFSGRQFSNSRSEMNVSTLELGDSALYLCASSPFGPGAGAATNEKLFFGSGTQLSVL.

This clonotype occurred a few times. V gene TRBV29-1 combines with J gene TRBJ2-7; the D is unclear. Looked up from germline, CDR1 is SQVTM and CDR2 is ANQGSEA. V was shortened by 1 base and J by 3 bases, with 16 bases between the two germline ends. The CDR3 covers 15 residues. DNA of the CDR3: TGCAGCGTTGAAGCTCCTTTAGAGGATGGCTACGAGCAGTACTTC. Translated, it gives CSVEAPLEDGYEQYF.

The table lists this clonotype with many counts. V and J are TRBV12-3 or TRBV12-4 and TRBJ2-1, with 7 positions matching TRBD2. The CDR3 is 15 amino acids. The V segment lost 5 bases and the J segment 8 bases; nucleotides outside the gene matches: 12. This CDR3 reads CASSKERGYPHEQFF. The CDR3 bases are TGTGCCAGCAGTAAAGAGCGGGGATACCCCCATGAGCAGTTCTTC.

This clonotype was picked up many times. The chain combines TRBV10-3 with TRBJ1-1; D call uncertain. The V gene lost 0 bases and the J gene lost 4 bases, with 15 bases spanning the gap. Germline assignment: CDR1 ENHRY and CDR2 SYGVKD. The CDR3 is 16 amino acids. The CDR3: CAISESSGPRTTEAFF. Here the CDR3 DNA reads TGTGCCATCAGTGAGTCTTCGGGCCCCAGGACCACTGAAGCTTTCTTT.

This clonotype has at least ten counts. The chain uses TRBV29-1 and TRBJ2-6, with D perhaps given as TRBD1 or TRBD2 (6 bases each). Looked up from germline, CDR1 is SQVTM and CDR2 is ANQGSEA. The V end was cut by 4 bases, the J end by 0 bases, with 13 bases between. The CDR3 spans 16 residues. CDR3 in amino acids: CSVAGGQGSGANVLTF. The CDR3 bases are TGCAGCGTTGCTGGGGGGCAAGGCTCTGGGGCCAACGTCCTGACTTTC.

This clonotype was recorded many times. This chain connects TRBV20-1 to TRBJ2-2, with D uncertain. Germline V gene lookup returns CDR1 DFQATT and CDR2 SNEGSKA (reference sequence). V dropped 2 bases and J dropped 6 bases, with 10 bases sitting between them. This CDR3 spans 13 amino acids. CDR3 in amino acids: CSARLVSAGELFF. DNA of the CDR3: TGCAGTGCTAGACTAGTTTCCGCCGGGGAGCTGTTTTTT.

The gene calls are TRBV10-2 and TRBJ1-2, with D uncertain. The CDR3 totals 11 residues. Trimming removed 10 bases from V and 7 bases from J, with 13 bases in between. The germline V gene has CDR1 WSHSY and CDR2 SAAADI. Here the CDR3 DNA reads TGCGCCACCACCAGCGGGGTTGGCTACACCTTC. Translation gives CATTSGVGYTF.

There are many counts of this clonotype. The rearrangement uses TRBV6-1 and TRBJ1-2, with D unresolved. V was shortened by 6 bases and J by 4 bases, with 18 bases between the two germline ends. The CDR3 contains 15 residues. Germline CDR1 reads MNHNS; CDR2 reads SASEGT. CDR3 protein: CASRSSRASSYGYTF. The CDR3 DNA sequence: TGTGCCAGCAGGTCTTCACGGGCCTCCAGCTATGGCTACACCTTC.

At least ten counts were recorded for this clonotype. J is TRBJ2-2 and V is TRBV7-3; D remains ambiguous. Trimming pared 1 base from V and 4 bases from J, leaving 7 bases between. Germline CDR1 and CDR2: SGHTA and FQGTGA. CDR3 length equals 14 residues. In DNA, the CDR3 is TGTGCCAGCAGCTTAAACCCAGGCACCGGGGAGCTGTTTTTT. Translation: CASSLNPGTGELFF.

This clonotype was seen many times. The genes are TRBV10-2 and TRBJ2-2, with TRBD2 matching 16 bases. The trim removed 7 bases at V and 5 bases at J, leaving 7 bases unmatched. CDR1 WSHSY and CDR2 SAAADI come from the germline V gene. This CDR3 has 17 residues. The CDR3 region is CASTGTSGRAWTGELFF. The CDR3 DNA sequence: TGCGCCAGCACCGGGACTAGCGGGAGGGCTTGGACCGGGGAGCTGTTTTTT.

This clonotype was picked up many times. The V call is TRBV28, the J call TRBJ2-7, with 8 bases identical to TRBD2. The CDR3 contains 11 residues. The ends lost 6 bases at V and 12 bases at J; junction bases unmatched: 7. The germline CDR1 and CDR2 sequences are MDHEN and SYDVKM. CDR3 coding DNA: TGTGCCAGCAGCTCCGGGAGGGTTCCGTACTTC. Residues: CASSSGRVPYF.

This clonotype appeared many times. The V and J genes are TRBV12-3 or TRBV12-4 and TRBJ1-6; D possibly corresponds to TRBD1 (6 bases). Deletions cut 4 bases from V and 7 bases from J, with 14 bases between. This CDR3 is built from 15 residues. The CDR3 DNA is TGTGCCAGCAGTTCCGACAGGCGCTTAAATTCACCCCTCCACTTT. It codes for CASSSDRRLNSPLHF.

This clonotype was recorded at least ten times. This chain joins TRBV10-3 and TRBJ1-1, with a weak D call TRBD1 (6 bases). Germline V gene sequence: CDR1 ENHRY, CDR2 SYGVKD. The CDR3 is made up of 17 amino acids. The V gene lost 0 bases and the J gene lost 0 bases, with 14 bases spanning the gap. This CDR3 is CAISESGANRMNTEAFF. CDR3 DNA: TGTGCCATCAGTGAGTCGGGGGCCAATCGGATGAACACTGAAGCTTTCTTT.